This TCR beta chain was captured by sequencing in a study of T-cell memory formation after mild COVID-19. Study conclusions and caveats: Proof of SARS-CoV-2 specificity was absent for the second-wave clones that crested on day 37.

This clonotype came up a few times. Its antigen remains unknown. Constant-segment primers and 5'RACE yielded cDNA libraries for TCR alpha and TCR beta, each carrying sample barcodes and UMIs. TCRdb re-called the 5' RACE reads through MiXCR, storing one row per CDR3 protein. The sample records roughly 350,000 distinct CDR3 sequences, roughly an eighth being singletons. This clonotype was sampled from a man aged 18 to 29 who had mild COVID-19 (a few samples of this study predate the infection). Cell type and time point are not known. The sample taken for sequencing was PBMCs or a T cell subset sorted from them (not recorded which).

For the CDR3, the DNA is TGTGCCAGCAGTTTCGGGGTGGAGGGCAATCAGCCCCAGCATTTT. Translating it yields CASSFGVEGNQPQHF. This chain links TRBV12-3 or TRBV12-4 with TRBJ1-5, with D unclear. The CDR3 is 15 residues long. Trimming left V 3 bases short and J 2 bases short, with 11 bases between.